This paragraph covers one T cell receptor beta chain sequence. Antigen unknown. The treatment: about 20 received Ad26.COV2.S at low or high dose, single or two shots; roughly 5 received placebo; per-sample allocation not given. Each sample was drawn 63 days after the first injection (of vaccine or placebo). Within Boston, the person who donated was an adult of 18-55 years. An Ad26 vector was used to express Wuhan-strain SARS-CoV-2 spike as the vaccine. Sequencing used immunoSEQ multiplex PCR; TCRdb keeps in-frame clones, though not all of them. The sample carries a few hundred thousand clones, approximately 83% recorded once. The entry originates in a study of Ad26.COV2.S vaccination and SARS-CoV-2 variants. General study findings and limits: Breadth, reportedly substantial, characterized the spike-specific CD8+ and CD4+ T cell responses after vaccination.

Trimming stripped 7 bases from V and 6 bases from J, with 22 bases between. This CDR3 spans 16 amino acids. Germline V lookup: CDR1 SGHTA, CDR2 FQGNSA. The origin of this receptor is a person between 18 and 60 years old who received the Ad26.COV2.S COVID-19 vaccine or a placebo. The sample in question was peripheral blood, obtained in a trial of Ad26.COV2.S vaccine versus placebo. The rearrangement joins TRBV7-2 to TRBJ2-1; possible D gene TRBD2, 7 bases. The CDR3 here is CASKPGGGGPLNEQFF. CDR3 sequence (DNA): TGTGCCAGCAAACCAGGTGGGGGGGGCCCACTCAATGAGCAGTTCTTC.